A selection of T cell receptor beta chains follows, all from one sample in a study of T cells after yellow fever vaccination. TCRdb itself ran the 5' RACE reads through MiXCR, one entry per CDR3 protein. There are some 300,000 distinct CDR3 sequences in the sample; roughly 8.4% occur only once, and 17% lies in the top ten. The sample consisted of PBMCs, taken roughly 47 days after the first yellow fever vaccination. The source is a man younger than 35 who received the YFV17D yellow fever vaccine. CDR3s include the opening cysteine and the closing phenylalanine or tryptophan. D genes are given only for firm matches. A clone size is listed for some rows: how often the clone was seen (once, few, many), or a class if it is expanded.

V	size	D	J	CDR3	DNA
TRBV5-1	-	-	TRBJ2-5	CASSLELNRKETQYF	TGCGCCAGCAGCTTGGAACTAAATCGGAAAGAGACCCAGTACTTC
TRBV7-7	many	TRBD2	TRBJ2-1	CASSLGLAGSNEQFF	TGTGCCAGCAGCTTGGGACTAGCGGGGTCGAATGAGCAGTTCTTC
TRBV20-1	-	-	TRBJ2-1	CSARDKRLGRAVYNEQFF	TGCAGTGCTAGAGATAAACGGTTGGGCAGGGCGGTATACAATGAGCAGTTCTTC
TRBV3-1	few	-	TRBJ1-5	CASSQAGASNQPQHF	TGTGCCAGCAGCCAAGCAGGGGCTAGCAATCAGCCCCAGCATTTT
TRBV6-2/TRBV6-3	-	-	TRBJ2-1	CASSHNTGPYNEQFF	TGTGCCAGCAGCCACAACACAGGACCCTACAATGAGCAGTTCTTC
TRBV28	many	-	TRBJ2-5	CASHDLGETQYF	TGTGCCAGCCATGATTTGGGGGAGACCCAGTACTTC
TRBV7-2	few	TRBD1	TRBJ2-3	CASSPGGGGTDTQYF	TGTGCCAGCAGCCCAGGGGGCGGGGGCACAGATACGCAGTATTTT
TRBV27	-	-	TRBJ2-7	CASSLRAGIYEQYF	TGTGCCAGCAGTTTAAGGGCAGGCATCTACGAGCAGTACTTC
TRBV2	few	-	TRBJ2-2	CASNFSPGELFF	TGTGCCAGCAATTTCAGTCCCGGGGAGCTGTTTTTT
TRBV11-2	-	-	TRBJ2-1	CASSFELATHNEQFF	TGTGCCAGCAGCTTCGAACTAGCAACCCACAATGAGCAGTTCTTC
TRBV4-3	-	-	TRBJ2-1	CASSPTGRSYNEQFF	TGCGCCAGCAGCCCCACAGGGAGATCGTACAATGAGCAGTTCTTC
TRBV10-3	many	TRBD1	TRBJ2-5	CAIRKREGQPQETQYF	TGTGCCATCAGAAAGAGAGAGGGACAGCCCCAAGAGACCCAGTACTTC
TRBV7-2	many	-	TRBJ2-1	CASYNYNEQFF	TGTGCCAGCTATAACTACAATGAGCAGTTCTTC
TRBV10-2	few	-	TRBJ2-2	CASSPEGGELFF	TGCGCCAGCAGCCCCGAGGGAGGGGAGCTGTTTTTT
TRBV12-3/TRBV12-4	few	TRBD1	TRBJ1-2	CASRPSTGAYGYTF	TGTGCCAGCAGGCCCTCGACAGGGGCCTATGGCTACACCTTC
TRBV15	-	-	TRBJ2-1	CATSRGVAGAQGEFF	TGTGCCACCAGCAGGGGGGTAGCGGGCGCCCAGGGGGAGTTCTTC
TRBV24-1	few	TRBD2	TRBJ2-3	CATKAGDGGRTDTQYF	TGTGCCACCAAGGCGGGGGACGGGGGACGCACAGATACGCAGTATTTT
TRBV27	many	TRBD2	TRBJ2-3	CASSLLGSGGTDTQYF	TGTGCCAGCAGTTTATTAGGTAGCGGGGGCACAGATACGCAGTATTTT
TRBV4-3	few	-	TRBJ2-5	CASSQGQNPGETQYF	TGCGCCAGCAGCCAAGGACAAAACCCAGGGGAGACCCAGTACTTC
TRBV4-3	-	-	TRBJ2-3	CASSHLSTDTQYF	TGCGCCAGCAGCCACCTTAGCACAGATACGCAGTATTTT
TRBV29-1	once	-	TRBJ1-2	CSVTGPNYGYTF	TGCAGCGTTACAGGGCCCAACTATGGCTACACCTTC
TRBV6-4	many	TRBD2	TRBJ2-3	CASSDSSGGATDTQYF	TGTGCCAGCAGTGACTCTAGCGGGGGGGCCACAGATACGCAGTATTTT
TRBV4-1	few	TRBD2	TRBJ2-1	CASSQDRGAGGHNEQFF	TGCGCCAGCAGCCAAGATCGGGGAGCGGGGGGGCACAATGAGCAGTTCTTC
TRBV5-4	-	-	TRBJ2-1	CASSVDATLGNEQFF	TGTGCCAGCAGCGTCGACGCGACCCTTGGGAATGAGCAGTTCTTC
TRBV7-2	-	-	TRBJ2-5	CASSTGRESQYF	TGTGCCAGCAGCACAGGGCGAGAGTCCCAGTACTTC
TRBV5-1	few	-	TRBJ2-7	CASSPRMNYEQYF	TGCGCCAGCAGCCCTCGGATGAACTACGAGCAGTACTTC
TRBV12-3/TRBV12-4	few	-	TRBJ1-5	CASSPLRSNQPQHF	TGTGCCAGCAGCCCCCTGAGGAGCAATCAGCCCCAGCATTTT
TRBV20-1	few	-	TRBJ2-1	CSAGNPTEQFF	TGCAGTGCTGGTAACCCCACTGAGCAGTTCTTC
TRBV29-1	-	-	TRBJ1-1	CSAEAGTEAFF	TGCAGCGCCGAAGCCGGAACTGAAGCTTTCTTT
TRBV24-1	-	-	TRBJ2-3	CATSDPRQITTQYF	TGTGCCACCAGTGATCCCCGACAGATTACTACGCAGTATTTT
TRBV6-5	-	-	TRBJ1-2	CASSGPWGYGYTF	TGTGCCAGCAGCGGCCCATGGGGCTATGGCTACACCTTC
TRBV12-3/TRBV12-4	-	-	TRBJ2-3	CTSTPQEGNTQYF	TGTACCAGCACGCCACAGGAGGGAAATACGCAGTATTTT
TRBV6-2/TRBV6-3	-	-	TRBJ2-4	CASSYGGLNNIQYF	TGTGCCAGCAGTTACGGAGGGCTTAACAACATTCAGTACTTC
TRBV3-1	many	-	TRBJ1-1	CASSQEAQRAFF	TGTGCCAGCAGCCAAGAGGCACAGCGAGCTTTCTTT
TRBV18	few	TRBD1	TRBJ1-2	CASSPDRGHGYTF	TGTGCCAGCTCCCCAGACAGGGGGCATGGCTACACCTTC
TRBV5-1	-	TRBD2	TRBJ2-5	CASSLVSGGEETQYF	TGCGCCAGCAGCTTGGTTAGCGGGGGGGAAGAGACCCAGTACTTC
TRBV9	few	-	TRBJ1-2	CASSVARDYGYTF	TGTGCCAGCAGCGTGGCCAGAGACTATGGCTACACCTTC
TRBV2	-	-	TRBJ1-6	CASSDRFRTGHF	TGTGCCAGCAGTGATAGATTCCGGACGGGACACTTT
TRBV4-1	few	TRBD2	TRBJ2-7	CASSQDLVAGDIPYEQYF	TGCGCCAGCAGCCAAGATTTAGTAGCGGGGGATATCCCCTACGAGCAGTACTTC
TRBV30	few	-	TRBJ2-3	CAWGGDLGTDTQYF	TGTGCCTGGGGCGGGGATCTTGGCACAGATACGCAGTATTTT
TRBV6-5	many	TRBD1	TRBJ1-6	CASSYSRRQGGNSPLHF	TGTGCCAGCAGTTACTCGAGAAGACAGGGAGGTAATTCACCCCTCCACTTT
TRBV4-3	-	-	TRBJ1-5	CASSQEEEGNQPQHF	TGCGCCAGCAGCCAAGAGGAAGAGGGGAATCAGCCCCAGCATTTT
TRBV20-1	many	-	TRBJ2-5	CSAPRGSDSPETQYF	TGCAGTGCTCCAAGGGGCTCAGACTCTCCCGAGACCCAGTACTTC
TRBV20-1	few	-	TRBJ2-2	CSAAGTNTGELFF	TGCAGTGCGGCCGGGACGAACACCGGGGAGCTGTTTTTT
TRBV7-2	many	TRBD1	TRBJ2-5	CASSFSVARDRRYF	TGTGCCAGCAGCTTTTCGGTGGCCCGGGACAGAAGATACTTC
TRBV2	-	-	TRBJ2-3	CASSERPGGDTQYF	TGTGCCAGCAGTGAACGGCCCGGCGGGGATACGCAGTATTTT
TRBV5-4	-	-	TRBJ2-7	CASSWESYEQYF	TGTGCCAGCAGCTGGGAGTCCTACGAGCAGTACTTC
TRBV19	-	-	TRBJ2-3	CASTGDSLTDTQYF	TGTGCCAGTACCGGTGACAGCCTCACAGATACGCAGTATTTT
TRBV11-2	few	-	TRBJ2-4	CASSAPIAKNIQYF	TGTGCCAGCAGCGCCCCAATAGCCAAAAACATTCAGTACTTC
TRBV29-1	-	-	TRBJ2-7	CSVGQAGPYEQYF	TGCAGCGTTGGGCAGGCCGGCCCCTACGAGCAGTACTTC
TRBV29-1	-	TRBD2	TRBJ2-3	CSVLRGAAADTQYF	TGCAGCGTCCTGCGGGGGGCCGCGGCAGATACGCAGTATTTT
TRBV2	few	TRBD1	TRBJ1-6	CASSPDRDTPLHF	TGTGCCAGCAGCCCCGACAGGGATACACCCCTCCACTTT
TRBV7-2	many	-	TRBJ2-7	CASSPGGTYEQYF	TGTGCCAGCAGCCCCGGCGGAACCTACGAGCAGTACTTC
TRBV9	few	-	TRBJ1-2	CASSVAQGSYTF	TGTGCCAGCAGCGTAGCTCAGGGGAGCTACACCTTC